The entry that follows covers one T cell receptor (beta chain) sequence. The source of the sample is a study of T cells expressing NK-cell markers. Following a re-call of the 5' RACE reads, TCRdb has one entry per CDR3 protein and lacks DNA. Its listing shows some 450,000 distinct CDR3 sequences. The source is a woman between 18 and 70 years old in good health. Sample: blood T cells: a sorted CD56 or NKG2C T cell subset, CD4+ or CD8+ T cells, or bulk PBMC T cells (not recorded which).

This chain's CDR3 is CSALVGLLSTDTQYF. The V gene is TRBV20-1, the J gene TRBJ2-3; with no DNA, the TCRdb D assignment of TRBD2 cannot be verified. CDR1 and CDR2 from the germline V gene are DFQATT and SNEGSKA (reference sequence). The CDR3 length is 15 residues.